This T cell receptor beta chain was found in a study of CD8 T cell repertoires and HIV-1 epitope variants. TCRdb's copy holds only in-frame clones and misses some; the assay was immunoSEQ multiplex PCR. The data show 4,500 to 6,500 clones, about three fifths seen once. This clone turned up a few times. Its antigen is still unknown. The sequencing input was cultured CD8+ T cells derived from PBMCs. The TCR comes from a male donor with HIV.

As DNA, the CDR3 is TGTGCCAGCAGTAGGACAGAAGGTGAAAAACTGTTTTTT. This encodes CASSRTEGEKLFF. V usage is TRBV2 and J usage is TRBJ1-4; TRBD1 is a possible D gene (6 bases). The CDR3 has 13 amino acids. Trimming took off 5 bases at V and 7 bases at J, with 11 bases between the two ends. Germline V gene sequence: CDR1 SNHLY, CDR2 FYNNEI.